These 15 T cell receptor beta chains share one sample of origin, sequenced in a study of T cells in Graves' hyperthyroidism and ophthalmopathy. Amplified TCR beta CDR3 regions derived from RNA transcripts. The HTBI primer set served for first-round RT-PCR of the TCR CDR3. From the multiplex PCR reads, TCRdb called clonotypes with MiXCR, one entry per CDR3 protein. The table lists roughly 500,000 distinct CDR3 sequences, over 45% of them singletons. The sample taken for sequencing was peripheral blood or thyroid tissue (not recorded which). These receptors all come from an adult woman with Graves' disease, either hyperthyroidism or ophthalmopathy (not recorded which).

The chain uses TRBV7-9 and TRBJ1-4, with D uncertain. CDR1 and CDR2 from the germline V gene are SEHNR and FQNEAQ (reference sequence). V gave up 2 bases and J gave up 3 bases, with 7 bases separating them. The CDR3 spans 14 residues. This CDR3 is CASSLNGANEKLFF. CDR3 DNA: TGTGCCAGCAGCTTAAACGGGGCTAATGAAAAACTGTTTTTT. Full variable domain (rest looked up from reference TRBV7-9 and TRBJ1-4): DTGVSQNPRHKITKRGQNVTFRCDPISEHNRLYWYRQTLGQGPEFLTYFQNEAQLEKSRLLSDRFSAERPKGSFSTLEIQRTEQGDSAMYLCASSLNGANEKLFFGSGTQLSVL.

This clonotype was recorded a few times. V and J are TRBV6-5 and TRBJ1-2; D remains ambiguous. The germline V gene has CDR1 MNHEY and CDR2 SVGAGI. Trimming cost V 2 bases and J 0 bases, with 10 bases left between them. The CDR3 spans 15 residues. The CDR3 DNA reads TGTGCCAGCAGTTACGGTCATATGGCTAACTATGGCTACACCTTC. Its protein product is CASSYGHMANYGYTF.

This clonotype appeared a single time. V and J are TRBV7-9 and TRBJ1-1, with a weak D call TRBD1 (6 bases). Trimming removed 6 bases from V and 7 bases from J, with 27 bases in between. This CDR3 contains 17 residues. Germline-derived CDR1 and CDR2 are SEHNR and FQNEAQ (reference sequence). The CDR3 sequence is CASRPIGGRNIYGEAFF. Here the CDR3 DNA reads TGTGCCAGCAGGCCCATAGGGGGTCGCAATATCTATGGTGAAGCTTTCTTT.

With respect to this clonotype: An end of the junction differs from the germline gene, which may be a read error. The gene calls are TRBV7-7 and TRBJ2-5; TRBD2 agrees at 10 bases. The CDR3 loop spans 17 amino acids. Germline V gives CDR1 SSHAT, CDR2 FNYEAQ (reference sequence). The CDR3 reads CASSLVLAGDYQETQYF. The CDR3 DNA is TGTGCTAGCAGCTTAGTGCTAGCGGGAGACTACCAAGAGACCCAGTACTTC.

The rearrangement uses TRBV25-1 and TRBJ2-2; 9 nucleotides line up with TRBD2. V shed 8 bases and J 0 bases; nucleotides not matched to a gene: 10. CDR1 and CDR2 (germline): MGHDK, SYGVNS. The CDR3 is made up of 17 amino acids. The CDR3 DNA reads TGTGCCAGCGGCCGACTGCGCGGGAGGGCGAACACCGGGGAGCTGTTTTTT. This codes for CASGRLRGRANTGELFF.

The CDR3 DNA follows: TGTGCCAGCAGCTTATCTTCAGGGGCAACCGGGGAGCTGTTTTTT. Its protein product is CASSLSSGATGELFF. This chain connects TRBV11-3 to TRBJ2-2, with a possible D match to TRBD1 (6 bases). V was cut by 2 bases and J by 5 bases, with 12 bases left in between. Per germline, CDR1 SGHNT and CDR2 YENEEA. The CDR3 contains 15 residues.

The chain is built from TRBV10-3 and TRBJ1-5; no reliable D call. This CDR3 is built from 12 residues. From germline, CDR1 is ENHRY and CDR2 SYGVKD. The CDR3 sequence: CASGVGNQPQHF. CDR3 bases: TGTGCTAGTGGGGTGGGCAATCAGCCCCAGCATTTT.

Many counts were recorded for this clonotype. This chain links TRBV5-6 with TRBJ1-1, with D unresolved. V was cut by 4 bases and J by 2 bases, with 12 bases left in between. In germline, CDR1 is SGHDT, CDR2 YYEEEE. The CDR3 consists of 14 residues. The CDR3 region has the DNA TGTGCCAGCAGCCTCTACCGGAGAAACACTGAAGCTTTCTTT. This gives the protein CASSLYRRNTEAFF.

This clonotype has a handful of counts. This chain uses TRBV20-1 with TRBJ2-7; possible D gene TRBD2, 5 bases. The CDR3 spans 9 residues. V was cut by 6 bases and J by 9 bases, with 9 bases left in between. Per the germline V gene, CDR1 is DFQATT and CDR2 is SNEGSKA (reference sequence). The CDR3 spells CSASAGQYF. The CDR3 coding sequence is TGCAGTGCCAGCGCGGGGCAGTACTTC.

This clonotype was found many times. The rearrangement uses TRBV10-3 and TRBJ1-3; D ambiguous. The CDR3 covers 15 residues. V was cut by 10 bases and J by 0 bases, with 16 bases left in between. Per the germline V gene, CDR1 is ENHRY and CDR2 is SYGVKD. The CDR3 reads CASPDGLISGNTIYF. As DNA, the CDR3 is TGTGCCAGTCCGGACGGGCTAATCTCTGGAAACACCATATATTTT.

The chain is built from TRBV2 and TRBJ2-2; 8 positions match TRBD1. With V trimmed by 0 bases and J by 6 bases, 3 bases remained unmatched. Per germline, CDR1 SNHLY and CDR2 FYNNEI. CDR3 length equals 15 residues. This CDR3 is CASSEARTGPGELFF. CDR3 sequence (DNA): TGTGCCAGCAGTGAAGCGCGGACAGGGCCCGGGGAGCTGTTTTTT.

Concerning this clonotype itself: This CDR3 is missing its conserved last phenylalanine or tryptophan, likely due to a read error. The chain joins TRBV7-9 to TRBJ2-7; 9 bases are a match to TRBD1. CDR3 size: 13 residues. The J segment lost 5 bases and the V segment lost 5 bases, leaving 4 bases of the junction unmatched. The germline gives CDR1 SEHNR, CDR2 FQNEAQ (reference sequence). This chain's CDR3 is CASSLDRGDEQYS. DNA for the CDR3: TGTGCCAGCAGCCTGGACAGGGGAGACGAGCAGTACTCC.

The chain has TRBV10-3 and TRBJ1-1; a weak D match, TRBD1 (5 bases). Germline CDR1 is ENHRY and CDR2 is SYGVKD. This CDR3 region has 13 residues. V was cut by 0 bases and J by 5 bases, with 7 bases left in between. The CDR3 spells CAISESGRTEAFF. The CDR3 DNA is TGTGCCATCAGTGAGTCGGGACGGACTGAAGCTTTCTTT.

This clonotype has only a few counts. The CDR3 nucleotides are TGTGCCACCTCTCCTCCGGGAGGTCAAGAGACCCAGTACTTC. Encoded protein: CATSPPGGQETQYF. This chain links TRBV28 with TRBJ2-5; 7 nucleotides align to TRBD2. Germline V gene sequence: CDR1 MDHEN, CDR2 SYDVKM. J gave up 2 bases and V 10 bases, and 10 bases lay outside the gene matches. This CDR3 contains 14 residues.

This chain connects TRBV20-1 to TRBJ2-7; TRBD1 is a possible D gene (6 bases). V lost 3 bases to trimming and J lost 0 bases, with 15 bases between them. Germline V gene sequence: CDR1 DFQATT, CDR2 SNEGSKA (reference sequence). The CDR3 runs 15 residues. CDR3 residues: CSASTSLGGSYEQYF. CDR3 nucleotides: TGCAGTGCTAGCACATCCTTAGGGGGCTCCTACGAGCAGTACTTC.